Given below is one T cell receptor beta chain in context. Assay: immunoSEQ multiplex PCR; the TCRdb copy retains only in-frame clones and omits some. This sample has tens of thousands of clones, with 70% to 90% found just once. The CDR3 extends over 11 amino acids. CDR1 is SGHDT and CDR2 is YYEEEE in the germline V gene. Trimming shortened V by 4 bases and J by 1 base, and 3 bases separated the two germline ends. This record comes from a study of OX40 agonist ivuxolimab in advanced cancers. Sequences were derived from CD4+ or CD8+ T cells sorted from blood, sampled in a trial of the OX40 agonist ivuxolimab. The TCR sequence derives from an adult with an advanced solid tumor such as melanoma, head and neck, liver or kidney cancer. The V call is TRBV5-6, the J call TRBJ2-7; D unclear. The CDR3 bases are TGTGCCAGCAGCCAATCCTACGAGCAGTACTTC. It encodes CASSQSYEQYF.